This entry describes one T cell receptor (beta chain). Its antigen is as yet unknown. After constant-region reverse-primer amplification, full-length variable regions underwent semi-nested PCR with Nested Universal Primer A. TCRdb reprocessed the 5' RACE reads via MiXCR and lists one record per CDR3 protein. This sample has around 6,200 distinct CDR3 sequences, with around 59% found just once. Purified naive CD4+ T cells were depleted of CD25+ Tregs. The CDR3 extends over 14 amino acids. CDR1 and CDR2 (germline): DFQATT, SNEGSKA (reference sequence). V dropped 6 bases and J dropped 6; count of bases not matched to a gene: 10. Points from the study as a whole: The TCR gene usage of tumor memory CD4+ T cells clustered together with blood and lymph node memory CD4+ cells and with lymph node naive CD4+ cells. Tumor Tregs overlapped most with tumor, then blood, naive CD4+ cells.

Material: naive CD4+ T cells sorted from blood. Subset denoted: naive CD4+ T cells, CD4+CD45RA+CD25-. V usage is TRBV20-1 and J usage is TRBJ2-3; 9 bases are shared with TRBD1. This clonotype originated in a female donor with breast cancer. CDR3 DNA: TGCAGTGCGCCACAGGGGGCAAGTGGGGATACGCAGTATTTT. Protein product: CSAPQGASGDTQYF.